This T cell receptor beta chain was sequenced in a study of CD8+CD57+ T cells in acquired aplastic anemia. Study details: Sorted CD4+ and CD8+ cell DNA averaged roughly 3 ug.

Template material for TCR beta VDJ and CDR3 profiling consisted of genomic DNA. TCRdb re-analysed the reads in MiXCR, keeping a single row per CDR3 protein. Here the sample spans about 270,000 distinct CDR3 sequences, approximately 55% being singletons. The CDR3 consists of 16 residues. Looked up from germline, CDR1 is SGHTA and CDR2 is FQGNSA. Trimming pared 1 base from V and 4 bases from J, leaving 14 bases between. Comments on this clonotype: Its specificity is not known.

Study outcomes and limitations: The CD8+ Simpson's diversity of patients and controls was not significantly different. Researchers report that 25 to 35 CD8+ CDR3 sequences appeared in both patients and controls.

The TCR comes from a human donor with severe aplastic anemia or a healthy control (not recorded which). The specimen was sorted CD4+, CD8+, or CD8+CD57+ T cells (not recorded which) from PBMCs. V usage is TRBV7-2 and J usage is TRBJ1-5, with a tentative D call TRBD1 (6 bases). The chain's CDR3 is CASSLGGDTRNQPQHF. The CDR3 nucleotides read TGTGCCAGCAGCTTAGGAGGGGACACGCGAAATCAGCCCCAGCATTTT.